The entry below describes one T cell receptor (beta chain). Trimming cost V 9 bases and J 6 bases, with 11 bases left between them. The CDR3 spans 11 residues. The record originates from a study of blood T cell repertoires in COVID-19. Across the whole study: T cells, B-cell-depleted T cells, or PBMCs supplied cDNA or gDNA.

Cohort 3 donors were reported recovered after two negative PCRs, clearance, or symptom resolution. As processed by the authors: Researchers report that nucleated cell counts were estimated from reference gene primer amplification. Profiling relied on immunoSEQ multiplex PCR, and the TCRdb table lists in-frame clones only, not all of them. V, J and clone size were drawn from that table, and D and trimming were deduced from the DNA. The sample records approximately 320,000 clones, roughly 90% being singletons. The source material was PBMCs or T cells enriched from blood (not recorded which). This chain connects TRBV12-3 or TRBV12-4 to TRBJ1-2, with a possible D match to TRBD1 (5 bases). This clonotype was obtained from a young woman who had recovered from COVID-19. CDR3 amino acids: CASATEDGYTF. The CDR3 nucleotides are TGTGCCAGTGCGACAGAGGATGGCTACACCTTC.